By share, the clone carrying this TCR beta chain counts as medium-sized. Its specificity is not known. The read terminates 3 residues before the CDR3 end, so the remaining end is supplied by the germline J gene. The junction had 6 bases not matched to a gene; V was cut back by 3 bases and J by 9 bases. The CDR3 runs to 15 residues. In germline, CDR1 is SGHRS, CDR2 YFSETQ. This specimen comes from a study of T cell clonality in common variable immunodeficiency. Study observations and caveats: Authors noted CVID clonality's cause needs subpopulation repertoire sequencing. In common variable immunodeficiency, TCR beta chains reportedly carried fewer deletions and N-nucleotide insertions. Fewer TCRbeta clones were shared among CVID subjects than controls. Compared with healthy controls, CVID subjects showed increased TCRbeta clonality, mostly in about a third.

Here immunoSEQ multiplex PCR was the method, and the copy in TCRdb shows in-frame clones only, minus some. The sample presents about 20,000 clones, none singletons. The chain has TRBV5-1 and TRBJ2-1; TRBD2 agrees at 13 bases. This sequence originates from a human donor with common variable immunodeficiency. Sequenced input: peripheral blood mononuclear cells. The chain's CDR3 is CASSYWTSGSGEQFF. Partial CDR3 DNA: TGCGCCAGCAGCTATTGGACTAGCGGGAGTGGTGAG.